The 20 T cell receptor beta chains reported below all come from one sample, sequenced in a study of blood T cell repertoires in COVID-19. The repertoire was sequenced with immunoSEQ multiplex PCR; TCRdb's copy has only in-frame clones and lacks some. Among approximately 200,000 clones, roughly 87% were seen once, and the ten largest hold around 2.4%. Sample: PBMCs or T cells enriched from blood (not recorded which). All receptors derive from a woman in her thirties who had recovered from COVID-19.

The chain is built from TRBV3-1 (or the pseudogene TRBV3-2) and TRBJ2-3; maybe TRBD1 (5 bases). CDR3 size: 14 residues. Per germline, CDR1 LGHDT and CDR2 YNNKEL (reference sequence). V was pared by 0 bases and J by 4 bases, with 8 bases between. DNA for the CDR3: TGTGCCAGCAGCCAAGATCTGGGGCCAGATACGCAGTATTTT. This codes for CASSQDLGPDTQYF.

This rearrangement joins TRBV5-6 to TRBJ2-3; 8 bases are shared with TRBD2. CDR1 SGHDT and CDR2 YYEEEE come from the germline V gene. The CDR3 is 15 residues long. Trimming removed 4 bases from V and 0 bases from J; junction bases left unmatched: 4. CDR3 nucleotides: TGTGCCAGCAGCCCACTAGCGGAGAGCACAGATACGCAGTATTTT. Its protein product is CASSPLAESTDTQYF.

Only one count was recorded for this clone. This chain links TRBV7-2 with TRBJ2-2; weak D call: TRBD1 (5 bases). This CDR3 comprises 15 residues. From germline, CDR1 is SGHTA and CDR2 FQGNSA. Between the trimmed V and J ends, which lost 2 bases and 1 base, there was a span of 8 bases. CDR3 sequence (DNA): TGTGCCAGCAGCTTACAACAGGTGAACACCGGGGAGCTGTTTTTT. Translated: CASSLQQVNTGELFF.

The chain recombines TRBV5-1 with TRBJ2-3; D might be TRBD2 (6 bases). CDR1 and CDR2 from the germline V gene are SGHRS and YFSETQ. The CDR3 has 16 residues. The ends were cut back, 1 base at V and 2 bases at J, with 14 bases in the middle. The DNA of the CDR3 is TGCGCCAGCAGCTTGCCAACTAGCCTATCCACAGATACGCAGTATTTT. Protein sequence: CASSLPTSLSTDTQYF. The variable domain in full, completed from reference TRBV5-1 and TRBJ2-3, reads KAGVTQTPRYLIKTRGQQVTLSCSPISGHRSVSWYQQTPGQGLQFLFEYFSETQRNKGNFPGRFSGRQFSNSRSEMNVSTLELGDSALYLCASSLPTSLSTDTQYFGPGTRLTVL.

CDR3 region: CASSFRSHNEQFF. DNA for the CDR3: TGTGCCAGCAGTTTCCGCAGTCACAATGAGCAGTTCTTC. The gene calls are TRBV12-3 or TRBV12-4 and TRBJ2-1; D not resolved. The CDR3 totals 13 residues. The germline V and J ends were trimmed by 3 bases and 5 bases, with 8 bases remaining between them.

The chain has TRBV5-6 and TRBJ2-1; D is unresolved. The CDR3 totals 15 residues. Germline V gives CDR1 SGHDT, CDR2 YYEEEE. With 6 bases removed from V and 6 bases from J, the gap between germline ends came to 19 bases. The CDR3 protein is CASTYFYSRPNEQFF. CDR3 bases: TGTGCCAGCACCTATTTTTACAGCCGACCCAATGAGCAGTTCTTC.

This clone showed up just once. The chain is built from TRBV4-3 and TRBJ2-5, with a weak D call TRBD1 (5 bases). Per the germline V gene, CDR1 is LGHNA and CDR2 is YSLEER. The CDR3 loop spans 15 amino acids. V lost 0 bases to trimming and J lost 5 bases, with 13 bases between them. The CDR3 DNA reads TGCGCCAGCAGCCAAGATTTAGACAGTATGGAGACCCAGTACTTC. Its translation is CASSQDLDSMETQYF.

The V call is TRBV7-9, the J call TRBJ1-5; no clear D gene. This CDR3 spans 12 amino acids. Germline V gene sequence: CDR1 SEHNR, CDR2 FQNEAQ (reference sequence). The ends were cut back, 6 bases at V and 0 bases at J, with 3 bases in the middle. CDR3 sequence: CASSLSNQPQHF. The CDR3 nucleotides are TGTGCCAGCAGTCTTAGCAATCAGCCCCAGCATTTT. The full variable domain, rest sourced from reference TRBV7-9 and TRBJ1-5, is DTGVSQNPRHKITKRGQNVTFRCDPISEHNRLYWYRQTLGQGPEFLTYFQNEAQLEKSRLLSDRFSAERPKGSFSTLEIQRTEQGDSAMYLCASSLSNQPQHFGDGTRLSIL.

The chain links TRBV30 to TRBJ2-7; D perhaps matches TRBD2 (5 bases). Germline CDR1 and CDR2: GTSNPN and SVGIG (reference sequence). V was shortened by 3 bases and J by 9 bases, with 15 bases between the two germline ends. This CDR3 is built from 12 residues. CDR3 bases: TGTGCCTGGAGCGGGGAAGGGCTTGGGCAGTACTTC. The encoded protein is CAWSGEGLGQYF.

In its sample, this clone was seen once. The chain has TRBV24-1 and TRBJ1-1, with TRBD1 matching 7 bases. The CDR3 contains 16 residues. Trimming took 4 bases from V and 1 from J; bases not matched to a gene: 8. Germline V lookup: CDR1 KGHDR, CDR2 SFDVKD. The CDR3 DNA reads TGTGCCACCAGTGACCCTGGGGGACAGAAGAACACTGAAGCTTTCTTT. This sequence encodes CATSDPGGQKNTEAFF.

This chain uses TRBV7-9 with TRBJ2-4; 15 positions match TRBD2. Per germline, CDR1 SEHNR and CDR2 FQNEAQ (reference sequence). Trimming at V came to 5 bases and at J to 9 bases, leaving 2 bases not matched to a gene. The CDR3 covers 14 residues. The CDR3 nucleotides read TGTGCCAGCAGCCCGGGACTAGCGGGGGGCATTCAGTACTTC. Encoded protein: CASSPGLAGGIQYF.

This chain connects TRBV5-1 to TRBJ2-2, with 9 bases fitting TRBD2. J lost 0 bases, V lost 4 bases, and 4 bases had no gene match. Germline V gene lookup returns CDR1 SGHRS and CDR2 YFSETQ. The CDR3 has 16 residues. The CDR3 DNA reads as TGCGCCAGCAGCGCTACTAGCGGGCCGAACACCGGGGAGCTGTTTTTT. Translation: CASSATSGPNTGELFF.

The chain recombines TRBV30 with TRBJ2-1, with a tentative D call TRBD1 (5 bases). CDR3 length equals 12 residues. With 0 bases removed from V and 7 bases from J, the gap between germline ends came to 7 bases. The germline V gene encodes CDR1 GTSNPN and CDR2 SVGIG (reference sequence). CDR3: CAWSVQGNEQFF. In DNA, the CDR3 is TGTGCCTGGAGTGTCCAGGGTAATGAGCAGTTCTTC.

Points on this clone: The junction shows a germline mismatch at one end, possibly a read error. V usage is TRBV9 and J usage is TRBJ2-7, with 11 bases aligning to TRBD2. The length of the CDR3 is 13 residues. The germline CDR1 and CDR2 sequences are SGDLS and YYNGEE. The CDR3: CASSTQTSGNLFF. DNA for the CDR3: TGTGCCAGCAGCACACAGACTAGCGGGAACCTCTTCTTC.

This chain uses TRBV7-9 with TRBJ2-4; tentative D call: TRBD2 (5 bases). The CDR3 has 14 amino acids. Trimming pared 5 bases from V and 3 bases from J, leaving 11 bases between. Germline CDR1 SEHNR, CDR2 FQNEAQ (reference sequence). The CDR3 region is CASSLSVSKNIQYF. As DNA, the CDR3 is TGTGCCAGCAGCCTTAGCGTGAGCAAAAACATTCAGTACTTC.

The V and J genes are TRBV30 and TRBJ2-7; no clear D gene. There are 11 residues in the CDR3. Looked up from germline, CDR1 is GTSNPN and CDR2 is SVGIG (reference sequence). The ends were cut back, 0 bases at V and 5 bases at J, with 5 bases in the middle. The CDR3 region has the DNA TGTGCCTGGAGTGTAGAGGACGAGCAGTACTTC. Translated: CAWSVEDEQYF. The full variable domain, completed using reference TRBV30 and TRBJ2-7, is SQTIHQWPATLVQPVGSPLSLECTVEGTSNPNLYWYRQAAGRGLQLLFYSVGIGQISSEVPQNLSASRPQDRQFILSSKKLLLSDSGFYLCAWSVEDEQYFGPGTRLTVT.

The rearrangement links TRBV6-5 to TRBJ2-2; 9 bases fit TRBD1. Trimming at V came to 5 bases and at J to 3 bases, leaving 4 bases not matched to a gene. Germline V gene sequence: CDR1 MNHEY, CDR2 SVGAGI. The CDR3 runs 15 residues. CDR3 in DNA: TGTGCCAGCAGTAAGGACAGGGGAGACACCGGGGAGCTGTTTTTT. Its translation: CASSKDRGDTGELFF.

The CDR3 coding sequence is TGCGCCAGCAGCTTGGAACCCCAGGGGGCGCCTGGGGCCAACGTCCTGACTTTC. Translated: CASSLEPQGAPGANVLTF. This rearrangement joins TRBV5-1 to TRBJ2-6; TRBD1 aligns across 8 bases. The J segment lost 2 bases and the V segment lost 0 bases, leaving 7 bases of the junction unmatched. In germline, CDR1 is SGHRS, CDR2 YFSETQ. The CDR3 consists of 18 residues. Using reference TRBV5-1 and TRBJ2-6 for the parts outside the CDR3, the full variable domain is KAGVTQTPRYLIKTRGQQVTLSCSPISGHRSVSWYQQTPGQGLQFLFEYFSETQRNKGNFPGRFSGRQFSNSRSEMNVSTLELGDSALYLCASSLEPQGAPGANVLTFGAGSRLTVL.

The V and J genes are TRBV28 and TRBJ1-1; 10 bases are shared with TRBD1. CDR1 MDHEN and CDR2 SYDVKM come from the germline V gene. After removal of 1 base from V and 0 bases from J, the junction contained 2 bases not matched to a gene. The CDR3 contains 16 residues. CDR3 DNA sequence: TGTGCCAGCAGTTTATATGGACAGGGGGTGAACACTGAAGCTTTCTTT. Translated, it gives CASSLYGQGVNTEAFF.

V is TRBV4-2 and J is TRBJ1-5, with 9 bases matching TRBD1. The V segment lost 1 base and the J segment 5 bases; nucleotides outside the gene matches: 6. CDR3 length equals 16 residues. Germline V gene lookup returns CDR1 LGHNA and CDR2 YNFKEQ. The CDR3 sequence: CASSQGQGDTYQPQHF. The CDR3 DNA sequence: TGTGCCAGCAGCCAAGGACAGGGGGACACATATCAGCCCCAGCATTTT.